The 25 T cell receptor beta chains listed next were all sequenced from one sample in a study of T cells in Graves' hyperthyroidism and ophthalmopathy. Amplified TCR beta CDR3 regions came from RNA transcripts. A first-round RT-PCR of the TCR CDR3 used the HTBI primer set. TCRdb independently ran MiXCR on the multiplex PCR reads; one entry per CDR3 protein. The profile covers approximately 400,000 distinct CDR3 sequences, with 15% to 18% appearing a single time and 12% to 15% taken by the ten largest. Sample: blood. The receptors were gathered from a woman younger than 30 with Graves' hyperthyroidism.

In this sample, this clonotype turned up a few times. The chain links TRBV5-1 to TRBJ2-3; D may correspond to TRBD1 or TRBD2 (6 bases each). CDR1 and CDR2 (germline): SGHRS, YFSETQ. Trimming stripped 5 bases from V and 2 bases from J, with 12 bases between. The CDR3 totals 14 residues. The CDR3 loop is CASRRGDLTDTQYF. CDR3 bases: TGCGCCAGCAGAAGGGGGGACCTCACAGATACGCAGTATTTT.

This chain joins TRBV6-1 and TRBJ2-1, with 10 bases lining up with TRBD2. Unmatched junction bases numbered 4, after V lost 6 bases and J lost 2 bases. Looked up from germline, CDR1 is MNHNS and CDR2 is SASEGT. The CDR3 contains 15 residues. The CDR3 nucleotides are TGTGCCAGCAGCCAGCGGGGGGGCCCCTACAATGAGCAGTTCTTC. This sequence encodes CASSQRGGPYNEQFF.

This clonotype has a handful of counts. The rearrangement joins TRBV24-1 to TRBJ2-1, with D possibly being TRBD2 (6 bases). Germline V CDR1 and CDR2: KGHDR, SFDVKD. The CDR3 is made up of 16 amino acids. Between the trimmed V and J ends, which lost 7 bases and 0 bases, there was a span of 15 bases. This chain's CDR3 is CATSESPGLSYNEQFF. CDR3 sequence (DNA): TGTGCCACCAGCGAATCCCCGGGACTCTCCTACAATGAGCAGTTCTTC.

In this sample, this clonotype turned up many times. The rearrangement uses TRBV3-1 and TRBJ1-1; D not resolved. The germline CDR1 and CDR2 sequences are LGHDT and YNNKEL (reference sequence). V was pared by 0 bases and J by 4 bases, with 12 bases between. This CDR3 comprises 15 residues. The CDR3 here is CASSQDWATGTEAFF. The CDR3 DNA follows: TGTGCCAGCAGCCAAGATTGGGCCACGGGCACTGAAGCTTTCTTT.

This clonotype was picked up a small number of times. One end of the junction does not line up with germline, which may come from a read error. The J gene is TRBJ2-1, the V gene TRBV18; 10 nucleotides line up with TRBD2. The CDR3 contains 17 residues. Per germline, CDR1 KGHSH and CDR2 LQKENI. CDR3 in DNA: TGTGTCAGCTCACCTCCCTCTCTAGCGGGGGTAAGCAATGAGCAGTTCTTC. Translated, it gives CVSSPPSLAGVSNEQFF. Supplemented by reference TRBV18 and TRBJ2-1, the full variable domain reads NAGVMQNPRHLVRRRGQEARLRCSPMKGHSHVYWYRQLPEEGLKFMVYLQKENIIDESGMPKERFSAEFPKEGPSILRIQQVVRGDSAAYFCVSSPPSLAGVSNEQFFGPGTRLTVL.

This clonotype came up many times. The chain combines TRBV3-1 with TRBJ2-7, with D possibly being TRBD1 (5 bases). CDR3 length: 15 residues. V was trimmed by 0 bases and J by 6 bases, leaving 15 bases between them. CDR1 is LGHDT, CDR2 YNNKEL, per germline (reference sequence). DNA of the CDR3: TGTGCCAGCAGCCAAGATCTTCCAGGGTTACGCGAGCAGTACTTC. Translation gives CASSQDLPGLREQYF.

J is TRBJ2-5 and V is TRBV7-6; D may match TRBD1 or TRBD2 (5 bases each). The CDR3 is 13 residues long. Germline CDR1 and CDR2: SGHVS and FNYEAQ. Trimming shortened V by 5 bases and J by 2 bases, and 9 bases separated the two germline ends. CDR3 DNA sequence: TGTGCCAGCAGCCAGGGACCGCAAGAGACCCAGTACTTC. Translated: CASSQGPQETQYF. The full variable domain, rest sourced from reference TRBV7-6 and TRBJ2-5, is GAGVSQSPRYKVTKRGQDVALRCDPISGHVSLYWYRQALGQGPEFLTYFNYEAQQDKSGLPNDRFSAERPEGSISTLTIQRTEQRDSAMYRCASSQGPQETQYFGPGTRLLVL.

This clonotype was counted many times. The rearrangement links TRBV6-2 or TRBV6-3 to TRBJ1-1, with a possible D match to TRBD1 (5 bases). The length of the CDR3 is 12 residues. Germline lookup yields CDR1 MNHEY and CDR2 SVGEGT. Trimming took off 11 bases at V and 4 bases at J, with 14 bases between the two ends. CDR3 coding DNA: TGTGCCTCCGCCGGGGGGGGCACTGAAGCTTTCTTT. This gives the protein CASAGGGTEAFF.

Turning to this clonotype: The germline gene is not matched at one end of the junction; a read error may be the cause. This sequence joins TRBV19 and TRBJ1-5, with unresolved D. Germline values: CDR1 LNHDA, CDR2 SQIVND (reference sequence). The CDR3 contains 14 residues. CDR3 sequence: CASHRSHSNQPQHF. CDR3 DNA sequence: TGCGCCAGCCACAGATCCCATAGCAATCAGCCCCAGCATTTT.

There are many counts of this clonotype. For the CDR3, the DNA is TGTGCCAGCAGGAAGGGGATCCCTAGCAATCAGCCCCAGCATTTT. Protein product: CASRKGIPSNQPQHF. This sequence joins TRBV2 and TRBJ1-5, with D possibly TRBD1 on 5 matching bases. Trimming took 6 bases from V and 0 from J, leaving 12 bases between them. Germline V lookup: CDR1 SNHLY, CDR2 FYNNEI. This CDR3 is 15 amino acids long.

In this sample, this clonotype turned up many times. CDR3 residues: CSGTDYENEQFF. The CDR3 nucleotides read TGCAGTGGAACGGACTATGAGAATGAGCAGTTCTTC. The rearrangement uses TRBV20-1 and TRBJ2-1; possible D gene TRBD2, 6 bases. The ends were cut back, 7 bases at V and 7 bases at J, with 14 bases in the middle. In germline, CDR1 is DFQATT, CDR2 SNEGSKA (reference sequence). The CDR3 sequence is 12 residues long.

This clonotype was found many times. The genes are TRBV3-1 and TRBJ2-1; TRBD2 matches at 12 bases. Trimming cost V 6 bases and J 2 bases; bases outside gene matches: 2. Germline V gene data show CDR1 as LGHDT and CDR2 as YNNKEL (reference sequence). CDR3 length equals 15 residues. CDR3 protein: CASRPSGRAYNEQFF. CDR3 sequence (DNA): TGTGCCAGCAGACCTAGCGGGAGGGCCTACAATGAGCAGTTCTTC.

Note on this clonotype: With a much larger clone just one base away, this may be a read error. The J gene is TRBJ2-3, the V gene TRBV20-1, with 10 nucleotides matching TRBD2. This CDR3 is 17 amino acids long. Germline-derived CDR1 and CDR2 are DFQATT and SNEGSKA (reference sequence). Germline trimming cut 8 bases from V and 7 bases from J; bases unmatched to any gene: 21. The CDR3 sequence: CSPPPGLAGGPSHTQYF. In nucleotides, the CDR3 is TGCAGTCCTCCGCCAGGATTAGCGGGAGGCCCGAGTCATACGCAGTATTTT.

J is TRBJ1-5 and V is TRBV6-2 or TRBV6-3; D perhaps matches TRBD1 (5 bases). CDR3 length: 15 residues. V lost 5 bases to trimming and J lost 6 bases, with 17 bases between them. In germline, CDR1 is MNHEY, CDR2 SVGEGT. CDR3 bases: TGTGCCAGCAGTCCCAGGGTATCAGGAGTTCAGCCCCAGCATTTT. Its translation is CASSPRVSGVQPQHF.

Many counts were recorded for this clonotype. The chain recombines TRBV5-1 with TRBJ2-7, with 12 positions matching TRBD1. V lost 0 bases and J lost 6; bases outside the gene matches: 4. The germline gives CDR1 SGHRS, CDR2 YFSETQ. The CDR3 is 15 amino acids. The CDR3 is CASSLAGTGGVEQYF. The CDR3 DNA sequence: TGCGCCAGCAGCTTGGCCGGGACAGGGGGCGTCGAGCAGTACTTC.

The rearrangement links TRBV20-1 to TRBJ1-4; D is possibly TRBD1 (5 bases). The CDR3 has 13 amino acids. In germline, CDR1 is DFQATT, CDR2 SNEGSKA (reference sequence). V was clipped by 6 bases and J by 2 bases, with 10 bases between them. The CDR3 loop reads CSAMDTTNEKLFF. The CDR3 DNA reads TGCAGTGCCATGGACACTACTAATGAAAAACTGTTTTTT.

This clonotype was seen ten or more times. The CDR3 sequence is CASSYSTGVGMNTEAFF. CDR3 coding DNA: TGTGCCAGCAGTTACAGCACAGGGGTGGGAATGAACACTGAAGCTTTCTTT. The V call is TRBV6-1, the J call TRBJ1-1, with 7 positions matching TRBD1. The CDR3 totals 17 residues. Trimming took 5 bases from V and 0 from J; bases not matched to a gene: 12. The V gene's germline CDR1 is MNHNS and CDR2 SASEGT.

The sample holds many counts of this clonotype. DNA for the CDR3: TGCGCCAGGGGACCAATCAGAGTGACAGCCTTCTATGGCTACACCTTC. Amino acids: CARGPIRVTAFYGYTF. The rearrangement links TRBV5-1 to TRBJ1-2, with D tentatively TRBD1 (5 bases). This CDR3 contains 16 residues. The V gene lost 8 bases and the J gene lost 4 bases, with 24 bases spanning the gap. Germline CDR1 SGHRS, CDR2 YFSETQ.

This clonotype came up many times. J is TRBJ2-7 and V is TRBV20-1, with D possibly being TRBD1 (5 bases). Germline V gives CDR1 DFQATT, CDR2 SNEGSKA (reference sequence). The CDR3 contains 13 residues. V dropped 4 bases and J dropped 11 bases, with 21 bases sitting between them. Here the CDR3 reads CSANPQDPGKEYF. CDR3 sequence (DNA): TGCAGTGCTAATCCTCAAGACCCAGGGAAGGAGTACTTC.

This clonotype was counted at least ten times. The chain combines TRBV3-1 with TRBJ2-1; D is unresolved. This CDR3 region has 13 residues. Trimming took off 0 bases at V and 10 bases at J, with 10 bases between the two ends. Germline lookup yields CDR1 LGHDT and CDR2 YNNKEL (reference sequence). This CDR3 is CASSQDLAREQFF. CDR3 nucleotide sequence: TGTGCCAGCAGCCAAGATTTGGCCCGAGAGCAGTTCTTC.

This clonotype was detected ten times or more. This sequence joins TRBV7-6 and TRBJ1-5, with D maybe TRBD1 (6 bases). Trimming took 3 bases from V and 3 from J, leaving 12 bases between them. CDR1 is SGHVS, CDR2 FNYEAQ, per germline. The CDR3 has 15 residues. DNA of the CDR3: TGTGCCAGCAGCTTGGAGAGGGGGTCCAATCAGCCCCAGCATTTT. Protein product: CASSLERGSNQPQHF.

This clonotype occurred many times. The V call is TRBV6-5, the J call TRBJ1-6, with no clear D. The V end lost 1 base, the J end lost 8 bases, and 12 bases lay between the germline ends. CDR1 is MNHEY, CDR2 SVGAGI, per germline. The CDR3 extends over 15 amino acids. CDR3 protein: CASSYWNTEDSPLHF. The CDR3 coding sequence is TGTGCCAGCAGTTACTGGAACACCGAGGATTCACCCCTCCACTTT.

This clonotype appeared many times. The chain links TRBV5-1 to TRBJ2-2; 11 nucleotides align to TRBD2. Trimming cost V 1 base and J 3 bases; bases outside gene matches: 5. CDR3 length: 17 amino acids. The germline V gene encodes CDR1 SGHRS and CDR2 YFSETQ. CDR3 bases: TGCGCCAGCAGCTTGCAACTAGCGGGAGTCGACACCGGGGAGCTGTTTTTT. Encoded protein: CASSLQLAGVDTGELFF. Full variable domain (remainder filled in from reference TRBV5-1 and TRBJ2-2): KAGVTQTPRYLIKTRGQQVTLSCSPISGHRSVSWYQQTPGQGLQFLFEYFSETQRNKGNFPGRFSGRQFSNSRSEMNVSTLELGDSALYLCASSLQLAGVDTGELFFGEGSRLTVL.

V and J are TRBV7-9 and TRBJ2-5, with no clear D. The CDR3 covers 13 residues. V lost 3 bases and J 5 bases, leaving 10 bases between the germline ends. Germline V lookup: CDR1 SEHNR, CDR2 FQNEAQ (reference sequence). The CDR3: CASSFDLGETQYF. The CDR3 DNA reads TGTGCCAGCAGCTTTGACCTCGGGGAGACCCAGTACTTC.

A few counts support this clonotype. A much larger clone is a single base away; this may be a read error. The V gene is TRBV27, the J gene TRBJ1-1; D is perhaps TRBD1 (5 bases). V lost 1 base, J lost 6 bases, and 36 bases lay in between. The CDR3 is made up of 22 amino acids. In germline, CDR1 is MNHEY, CDR2 SMNVEV (reference sequence). CDR3 bases: TGTGCCAGCAGTTTATACGGCCTTGGGATAGGGATTGGGGGTCTTGGTTACGCTGAAGCTTTCTTT. Translated: CASSLYGLGIGIGGLGYAEAFF.